This passage covers 7 T cell receptor beta chains from one sample sequenced in a study of T cells in Graves' hyperthyroidism and ophthalmopathy. RNA transcripts were the template for amplifying TCR beta CDR3 regions. The HTBI primer set served for first-round RT-PCR of the TCR CDR3. TCRdb analysed the multiplex PCR reads with MiXCR anew, one entry per CDR3 protein. The data contain about 770,000 distinct CDR3 sequences, about 19% of them singletons. The sample consisted of blood. The receptors were gathered from a woman between 50 and 59 years old with Graves' hyperthyroidism that later progressed to Graves' ophthalmopathy.

This clonotype was seen ten or more times. The chain uses TRBV18 and TRBJ1-5; possible D gene TRBD1, 5 bases. There are 14 residues in the CDR3. The germline CDR1 and CDR2 sequences are KGHSH and LQKENI. The germline V and J ends were trimmed by 6 bases and 5 bases, with 14 bases remaining between them. The DNA of the CDR3 is TGTGCCAGCTCTCCCGGGACCCTTGATCAGCCCCAGCATTTT. This sequence encodes CASSPGTLDQPQHF.

On this clonotype: At one boundary the junction diverges from the germline segment, which might be a read error. The chain employs TRBV2 and TRBJ2-5; the match to TRBD1 covers 8 bases. Germline V gives CDR1 SNHLY, CDR2 FYNNEI. The CDR3 is made up of 16 amino acids. The CDR3 reads CAGSEGQGPGKETQYF. CDR3 in DNA: TGTGCCGGCAGTGAAGGACAGGGCCCAGGGAAAGAGACCCAGTACTTC. The complete variable domain, with remaining parts taken from reference TRBV2 and TRBJ2-5, reads EPEVTQTPSHQVTQMGQEVILRCVPISNHLYFYWYRQILGQKVEFLVSFYNNEISEKSEIFDDQFSVERPDGSNFTLKIRSTKLEDSAMYFCAGSEGQGPGKETQYFGPGTRLLVL.

This clonotype has more than one count but fewer than ten. The chain has TRBV11-2 and TRBJ2-4, with TRBD2 matching over 7 bases. After removal of 2 bases from V and 7 bases from J, the junction contained 5 bases not matched to a gene. From germline, CDR1 is SGHAT and CDR2 FQNNGV. The CDR3 runs 14 residues. The CDR3, as DNA: TGTGCCAGCAGCTTACTAGCGGCGGGGAACATTCAGTACTTC. It specifies CASSLLAAGNIQYF.

This clonotype was recorded many times. The chain carries TRBV7-8 and TRBJ2-2; the match to TRBD2 covers 7 bases. The CDR3 consists of 16 residues. Germline V gives CDR1 SGHVS, CDR2 FQNEAQ. The trim removed 4 bases at V and 5 bases at J, leaving 10 bases unmatched. CDR3 in DNA: TGTGCCAGCAGCTCCGATGGGACGGGAGGAACCGGGGAGCTGTTTTTT. This codes for CASSSDGTGGTGELFF.

The chain combines TRBV6-1 with TRBJ2-5, with D possibly TRBD1 on 6 matching bases. CDR1 and CDR2 from the germline V gene are MNHNS and SASEGT. The CDR3 is 13 amino acids. Trimming stripped 6 bases from V and 2 bases from J, with 10 bases between. CDR3 DNA sequence: TGTGCCAGCAGGAGGGGGATACAAGAGACCCAGTACTTC. This sequence encodes CASRRGIQETQYF.

The rearrangement uses TRBV6-1 and TRBJ1-5; D is ambiguous. Germline loops: CDR1 MNHNS, CDR2 SASEGT. V was shortened by 6 bases and J by 4 bases, with 13 bases between the two germline ends. The CDR3 runs to 14 residues. CDR3 nucleotides: TGTGCCAGCAGCCCCGGGCCCCATAATCAGCCCCAGCATTTT. This sequence encodes CASSPGPHNQPQHF.

The chain joins TRBV27 to TRBJ1-1, with D perhaps matching TRBD1 (5 bases). The CDR3 runs 15 residues. The V and J ends lost 0 bases and 4 bases respectively, with 12 bases between them. The germline gives CDR1 MNHEY, CDR2 SMNVEV (reference sequence). The CDR3 here is CASSLSVGVATEAFF. The CDR3 DNA is TGTGCCAGCAGTTTATCGGTGGGGGTCGCCACTGAAGCTTTCTTT.